This T cell receptor beta chain is from a study of OX40 agonist ivuxolimab in advanced cancers. Regarding the complete study: The costimulatory receptor OX40 (CD134) was targeted by ivuxolimab, a fully human IgG2 agonistic monoclonal antibody. Intravenous ivuxolimab was administered to patients every 2 weeks at six dose levels: 0.01, 0.1, 0.3, 1.5, 3 and 10 mg/kg. Of the roughly 52 dose-escalation patients, hepatocellular carcinoma was present in 19, melanoma in approximately 15, renal cell carcinoma in 9 and head and neck cancer in 9. In the dose-escalation cohort, more than 75% of patients were male, and the mean age was around 60 years, with a range of roughly 20 to 79. Patients were allowed to have had prior anti-PD-1, anti-PD-L1 or anti-CTLA-4 therapy, and approximately 39% of the dose-escalation patients had been treated with checkpoint inhibitors. Three dose-escalation patients achieved partial responses, one with hepatocellular carcinoma and two with cutaneous melanoma. The point of sequencing TCRbeta in the periphery was to test whether ivuxolimab changed TCR sequence diversity and drove clonal T-cell expansion. The paper covers the monotherapy dose-escalation part of the phase I ivuxolimab trial, which included N = 52 patients.

Points on this clone: Its binding antigen is unknown. No much larger clonotype is one base removed from it; base qualities were not supplied.

Including cysteine and phenylalanine, the CDR3 has 15 amino acids. Only the CDR3 portion is preserved as DNA: 45 bases, with reading frame beginning at the first base. Unmatched junction bases come to 8, with V trimmed by 6 bases and J by 5 bases. In the germline V gene, CDR1 corresponds to SGHTA and CDR2 to FQGTGA. For sequencing of the TCRbeta CDR3 region, genomic DNA was extracted from the sorted cells. The immunoSEQ Assay was used for sequencing of TCRbeta CDR3 regions. What TCRdb holds here is the immuneACCESS table cut down to in-frame rearrangements. Part of the clones is not present; checked against another copy, under half of the missing clones reflect an unresolved V gene, and the others are unexplained. Within this sample are about 76,000 clones, with roughly 90% of them counted one time only. Jointly, the top ten make up approximately 1% of the sample. Study-level results and caveats: At doses from 0.1 to 3.0 mg/kg, clonal expansion was seen in both CD4+ and CD8+ blood T cells between baseline and week 6. In the 0.1-3.0 mg/kg groups, partial responders had among the lowest normalized peripheral clonal expansion, particularly in CD8+ T cells. Low levels of normalized T-cell clonal expansion were also seen in some patients who did not respond. After ivuxolimab, expanded clones were on average more numerous among CD8+ T cells than among CD4+ T cells. The antigen specificity of the peripheral T cells that underwent clonal expansion was not determined.

The trial excluded patients who had a history of autoimmune disease or who were on systemic immunosuppression. Peripheral blood for TCR sequencing was drawn from every dose cohort at baseline, at cycle 4 day 1 and at cycle 7 day 1. The samples were drawn from a first-in-human, open-label, multicenter phase I dose-escalation trial of ivuxolimab. Adults with locally advanced or metastatic head and neck squamous cell, hepatocellular, melanoma or renal cell carcinoma were enrolled in the trial. Before TCR sequencing, CD4+ and CD8+ T cells were separately sorted from peripheral blood. The specimen comprised CD4+ or CD8+ T cells sorted from blood, sampled in a trial of the OX40 agonist ivuxolimab. The TCR comes from an adult with an advanced solid tumor such as melanoma, head and neck, liver or kidney cancer. The rearranged segments are TRBV7-3 and TRBJ2-1; TRBD2 lines up with 9 middle nucleotides. The nucleotides read TGTGCCAGCAGTTTTAGCGGGAGTGGACACAATGAGCAGTTCTTC. The translation is CASSFSGSGHNEQFF.